Each of the 22 T cell receptor beta chains below was sequenced from the same sample in a study of cytomegalovirus exposure and HLA in healthy donors. The primer mix had 60 Vbeta and 13 Jbeta primers. Profiled with immunoSEQ multiplex PCR; TCRdb holds only in-frame clones, not every one. The table shows roughly 160,000 clones, with under 85% occurring only once. The sample was PBMCs. All receptors come from a woman aged 25 to 45 in good health and CMV-seronegative.

The CDR3 is CASSLYPGQGGNEQYF. CDR3 coding DNA: TGTGCCAGCAGTTTATATCCCGGACAGGGCGGCAACGAGCAGTACTTC. The chain uses TRBV28 and TRBJ2-7; 8 bases line up with TRBD1. The CDR3 is 16 amino acids. CDR1 is MDHEN and CDR2 is SYDVKM in the germline V gene. V lost 1 base, J lost 5 bases, and 10 bases stayed unmatched.

The chain couples TRBV7-8 to TRBJ2-7; TRBD2 matches 12 bases. J was trimmed by 5 bases and V by 2 bases; bases with no gene match: 7. The length of the CDR3 is 16 residues. From germline, CDR1 is SGHVS and CDR2 FQNEAQ. CDR3 in amino acids: CASSLTGLAGLHEQYF. The CDR3 DNA sequence: TGTGCCAGCAGCTTAACGGGACTAGCGGGTCTCCACGAGCAGTACTTC. Complete variable domain (other parts from reference TRBV7-8 and TRBJ2-7): GAGVSQSPRYKVAKRGQDVALRCDPISGHVSLFWYQQALGQGPEFLTYFQNEAQLDKSGLPSDRFFAERPEGSVSTLKIQRTQQEDSAVYLCASSLTGLAGLHEQYFGPGTRLTVT.

The rearrangement links TRBV4-2 to TRBJ1-2; the D is unclear. Trimming took off 1 base at V and 4 bases at J, with 10 bases between the two ends. The CDR3 extends over 14 amino acids. CDR1 LGHNA and CDR2 YNFKEQ come from the germline V gene. This chain's CDR3 is CASSQAPRGYGYTF. CDR3 nucleotides: TGTGCCAGCAGCCAAGCCCCACGGGGCTATGGCTACACCTTC.

This clone has a handful of counts. The V call is TRBV4-1, the J call TRBJ2-1, with 8 bases identical to TRBD1. J lost 4 bases, V lost 1 base, and 12 bases had no gene match. The CDR3 is 18 residues long. Germline V lookup: CDR1 MGHRA, CDR2 YSYEKL. The CDR3 bases are TGCGCCAGCAGCCAAGTAGGCCTCGGGACAGGATTTTACAATGAGCAGTTCTTC. The encoded protein is CASSQVGLGTGFYNEQFF.

This clone is a singleton in its sample. The rearrangement joins TRBV30 to TRBJ1-2; 7 positions agree with TRBD1. The CDR3 totals 14 residues. The V gene's germline CDR1 is GTSNPN and CDR2 SVGIG (reference sequence). V lost 5 bases, J lost 0 bases, and 6 bases stayed unmatched. CDR3 loop: CAWEGTAPNYGYTF. The DNA for the CDR3 is TGTGCCTGGGAAGGGACAGCACCTAACTATGGCTACACCTTC.

The chain joins TRBV29-1 to TRBJ2-7; a possible D gene is TRBD1 (6 bases). Germline values: CDR1 SQVTM, CDR2 ANQGSEA. Trimming took off 4 bases at V and 0 bases at J, with 10 bases between the two ends. The CDR3 contains 13 residues. The chain's CDR3 is CSVGRTASYEQYF. DNA for the CDR3: TGCAGCGTTGGCCGGACAGCCTCCTACGAGCAGTACTTC.

The chain links TRBV5-4 to TRBJ2-7, with 9 nucleotides matching TRBD2. V gave up 4 bases and J gave up 6 bases; unmatched junction bases: 11. This CDR3 has 15 residues. The germline V gene has CDR1 SGHNT and CDR2 YYREEE (reference sequence). The CDR3 sequence is CASSPPAGGRREQYF. DNA for the CDR3: TGTGCCAGCAGCCCCCCAGCGGGGGGCAGGCGCGAGCAGTACTTC.

The chain couples TRBV19 to TRBJ2-7, with D tentatively TRBD1 (5 bases). V was trimmed by 4 bases and J by 2 bases, leaving 9 bases between them. Germline loops: CDR1 LNHDA, CDR2 SQIVND (reference sequence). The CDR3 contains 13 residues. The CDR3 here is CASSTTGPYEQYF. The CDR3 DNA is TGTGCCAGTAGTACTACAGGCCCCTACGAGCAGTACTTC.

This chain's CDR3 is CATSRDTGRGAYEQYF. The DNA of the CDR3 is TGTGCCACCAGCAGAGATACAGGGCGAGGGGCCTACGAGCAGTACTTC. The V gene is TRBV15, the J gene TRBJ2-5; a possible D gene is TRBD1 (6 bases). The better agreement between TRBJ2-7 and the DNA end casts doubt on the J call. The germline V gene has CDR1 LNHNV and CDR2 YYDKDF (reference sequence). The CDR3 covers 16 residues.

This chain connects TRBV15 to TRBJ2-3; tentative D call: TRBD1 (6 bases). Per germline, CDR1 LNHNV and CDR2 YYDKDF (reference sequence). The CDR3 is 16 amino acids. V was cut by 0 bases and J by 4 bases, with 14 bases left in between. CDR3 in DNA: TGTGCCACCAGCAGAGATCGGCGCAGGGGCGCAGATACGCAGTATTTT. Protein: CATSRDRRRGADTQYF. Looking up the rest from reference TRBV15 and TRBJ2-3 gives the full variable domain: DAMVIQNPRYQVTQFGKPVTLSCSQTLNHNVMYWYQQKSSQAPKLLFHYYDKDFNNEADTPDNFQSRRPNTSFCFLDIRSPGLGDTAMYLCATSRDRRRGADTQYFGPGTRLTVL.

The chain joins TRBV7-8 to TRBJ1-3; TRBD1 is a possible D gene (5 bases). CDR3 length: 16 amino acids. CDR1 SGHVS and CDR2 FQNEAQ come from the germline V gene. Trimming took off 2 bases at V and 4 bases at J, with 15 bases between the two ends. In nucleotides, the CDR3 is TGTGCCAGCAGCTTACCTGAAGGGGTACTGGGAAACACCATATATTTT. This gives the protein CASSLPEGVLGNTIYF. The variable domain in full, with the rest retrieved from reference TRBV7-8 and TRBJ1-3, is GAGVSQSPRYKVAKRGQDVALRCDPISGHVSLFWYQQALGQGPEFLTYFQNEAQLDKSGLPSDRFFAERPEGSVSTLKIQRTQQEDSAVYLCASSLPEGVLGNTIYFGEGSWLTVV.

This rearrangement joins TRBV18 to TRBJ1-5, with unresolved D. Germline V gives CDR1 KGHSH, CDR2 LQKENI. The CDR3 is 16 amino acids. The ends were cut back, 2 bases at V and 2 bases at J, with 13 bases in the middle. CDR3 sequence (DNA): TGTGCCAGCTCACCAAGAATCGACGCGGGCAATCAGCCCCAGCATTTT. It is translated as CASSPRIDAGNQPQHF.

This chain joins TRBV6-5 and TRBJ2-7; D remains ambiguous. The CDR3 sequence is 13 residues long. Germline V lookup: CDR1 MNHEY, CDR2 SVGAGI. V lost 6 bases and J 0 bases, leaving 9 bases between the germline ends. Here the CDR3 DNA reads TGTGCCAGCAGGCATGACACCTCCTACGAGCAGTACTTC. This translates into CASRHDTSYEQYF.

This clone was detected only a few times. The chain couples TRBV9 to TRBJ1-1, with D hard to call. Trimming took 4 bases from V and 4 from J, leaving 17 bases between them. The CDR3 runs to 15 residues. Per germline, CDR1 SGDLS and CDR2 YYNGEE. CDR3 sequence: CASSPEIGRTTEAFF. In DNA, the CDR3 is TGTGCCAGCAGCCCCGAAATCGGGAGGACCACTGAAGCTTTCTTT.

The chain employs TRBV5-6 and TRBJ2-1, with 10 bases identical to TRBD1. Germline V lookup: CDR1 SGHDT, CDR2 YYEEEE. The CDR3 sequence is 14 residues long. With 4 bases clipped from V and 10 bases from J, the junction kept 8 bases outside the gene matches. The CDR3 bases are TGTGCCAGCAGCGCCGGGACAGGGGTAAAGGAGCAGTTCTTC. Translation gives CASSAGTGVKEQFF.

In DNA, the CDR3 is TGTGCCAGCAGCTCTAGCGGGGGTCTCAATGAGCAGTTCTTC. It specifies CASSSSGGLNEQFF. The J gene is TRBJ2-1, the V gene TRBV11-1; 10 nucleotides agree with TRBD2. Germline V gene lookup returns CDR1 SGHAT and CDR2 FQDESV (reference sequence). The CDR3 runs 14 residues. The ends lost 4 bases at V and 6 bases at J; junction bases unmatched: 3.

The genes are TRBV30 and TRBJ1-5; no clear D. Germline-derived CDR1 and CDR2 are GTSNPN and SVGIG (reference sequence). Trimming cost V 4 bases and J 9 bases, with 16 bases left between them. This CDR3 is 13 amino acids long. The CDR3 region is CAWKRIPGGPQHF. In DNA, the CDR3 is TGTGCCTGGAAAAGGATCCCCGGCGGGCCCCAGCATTTT. The full variable domain, in which reference TRBV30 and TRBJ1-5 provide the parts outside the CDR3, is SQTIHQWPATLVQPVGSPLSLECTVEGTSNPNLYWYRQAAGRGLQLLFYSVGIGQISSEVPQNLSASRPQDRQFILSSKKLLLSDSGFYLCAWKRIPGGPQHFGDGTRLSIL.

J is TRBJ2-3 and V is TRBV10-3; a possible D gene is TRBD1 (7 bases). The CDR3 has 15 residues. V dropped 3 bases and J dropped 5 bases, with 15 bases sitting between them. The germline V gene encodes CDR1 ENHRY and CDR2 SYGVKD. CDR3 sequence: CAISDRGETLDTQYF. For the CDR3, the DNA is TGTGCCATCAGTGACAGGGGGGAAACTTTAGATACGCAGTATTTT.

This clone turned up a few times. The rearrangement uses TRBV7-6 and TRBJ2-2, with 7 bases lining up with TRBD1. The J segment lost 0 bases and the V segment lost 0 bases, leaving 1 base of the junction unmatched. Germline V gene data show CDR1 as SGHVS and CDR2 as FNYEAQ. There are 16 residues in the CDR3. Here the CDR3 DNA reads TGTGCCAGCAGCTTAGCAGGGGGCGCGAACACCGGGGAGCTGTTTTTT. Amino acids: CASSLAGGANTGELFF.

This chain links TRBV5-1 with TRBJ2-7, with 7 bases identical to TRBD2. The J segment lost 0 bases and the V segment lost 2 bases, leaving 5 bases of the junction unmatched. In germline, CDR1 is SGHRS, CDR2 YFSETQ. CDR3 length: 15 residues. The CDR3 DNA sequence: TGCGCCAGCAGCTTTTCCGCGGGGGACTCCTACGAGCAGTACTTC. Protein sequence: CASSFSAGDSYEQYF.

In its sample, this clone was seen once. The rearrangement links TRBV5-1 to TRBJ2-7, with D unresolved. Per the germline V gene, CDR1 is SGHRS and CDR2 is YFSETQ. With 4 bases removed from V and 3 bases from J, the gap between germline ends came to 17 bases. This CDR3 has 15 amino acids. The CDR3 protein is CASSIRLALNYEQYF. Here the CDR3 DNA reads TGCGCCAGCAGCATACGACTCGCATTAAACTACGAGCAGTACTTC. The whole variable domain, remainder taken from reference TRBV5-1 and TRBJ2-7, is KAGVTQTPRYLIKTRGQQVTLSCSPISGHRSVSWYQQTPGQGLQFLFEYFSETQRNKGNFPGRFSGRQFSNSRSEMNVSTLELGDSALYLCASSIRLALNYEQYFGPGTRLTVT.

The rearrangement joins TRBV5-4 to TRBJ1-1; D possibly corresponds to TRBD1 (6 bases). V shed 5 bases and J shed 5 bases, with 13 bases lying between them. There are 13 residues in the CDR3. CDR1 is SGHNT, CDR2 YYREEE, per germline (reference sequence). The CDR3, as DNA: TGTGCCAGCAGTCGACAGGTTTGGACTGAAGCTTTCTTT. This translates into CASSRQVWTEAFF.